Presented here are 28 T cell receptor beta chains from one specimen sequenced in a study of T cell responses to AZD1222 COVID-19 vaccine. Data came from immunoSEQ multiplex PCR; TCRdb stores just in-frame clones and leaves some out. The table has approximately 160,000 clones, 90% seen once. Sequenced here: peripheral blood, sampled on day 0 of AZD1222 vaccination. These receptor sequences come from an adult in good health.

The chain recombines TRBV5-1 with TRBJ1-1; D is uncertain. The germline V gene encodes CDR1 SGHRS and CDR2 YFSETQ. The CDR3 runs 14 residues. V shed 0 bases and J shed 4 bases, with 10 bases lying between them. CDR3: CASSLGRQSTEAFF. The CDR3 DNA reads as TGCGCCAGCAGCTTGGGTCGGCAGTCCACTGAAGCTTTCTTT.

V is TRBV6-5 and J is TRBJ2-5, with D unresolved. V lost 1 base, J lost 1 base, and 7 bases lay in between. The germline V gene has CDR1 MNHEY and CDR2 SVGAGI. This CDR3 comprises 14 residues. CDR3 protein: CASSYWAAQETQYF. The CDR3 DNA is TGTGCCAGCAGTTACTGGGCAGCCCAAGAGACCCAGTACTTC.

The chain is built from TRBV18 and TRBJ1-1, with no clear D. CDR3 length: 13 amino acids. Germline V CDR1 and CDR2: KGHSH, LQKENI. V was pared by 3 bases and J by 1 base, with 6 bases between. The CDR3 loop is CASSPGRNTEAFF. In DNA, the CDR3 is TGTGCCAGCTCACCCGGCAGGAACACTGAAGCTTTCTTT.

The rearrangement joins TRBV7-2 to TRBJ2-7; 7 nucleotides line up with TRBD1. The CDR3 loop spans 15 amino acids. Germline CDR1 reads SGHTA; CDR2 reads FQGNSA. V was pared by 1 base and J by 3 bases, with 6 bases of the junction left unmatched. The CDR3 nucleotides are TGTGCCAGCAGCTTAGGTCCGGGACAGAGCTACGAGCAGTACTTC. Translating it yields CASSLGPGQSYEQYF.

The CDR3 DNA reads as TGTGCCAGCAGCGTCCTGCAATTTGACTATGGCTACACCTTC. It encodes CASSVLQFDYGYTF. The chain employs TRBV9 and TRBJ1-2; no definite D call. Germline CDR1 SGDLS, CDR2 YYNGEE. The CDR3 has 14 amino acids. Trimming pared 2 bases from V and 3 bases from J, leaving 11 bases between.

The chain links TRBV12-3 or TRBV12-4 to TRBJ2-5, with unresolved D. Trimming pared 6 bases from V and 6 bases from J, leaving 8 bases between. This CDR3 contains 11 residues. CDR3 coding DNA: TGTGCCAGCAGCCGTTCCCAGACCCAGTACTTC. Translated, it gives CASSRSQTQYF.

The CDR3 region is CAWSGQGNTEAFF. As DNA, the CDR3 is TGTGCCTGGAGCGGACAGGGGAACACTGAAGCTTTCTTT. This chain connects TRBV30 to TRBJ1-1; 8 bases agree with TRBD1. Germline CDR1 and CDR2: GTSNPN and SVGIG (reference sequence). The CDR3 consists of 13 residues. The trim removed 3 bases at V and 1 base at J, leaving 1 base unmatched.

The chain joins TRBV19 to TRBJ2-6; 7 bases align to TRBD2. This CDR3 has 17 amino acids. Per the germline V gene, CDR1 is LNHDA and CDR2 is SQIVND (reference sequence). V was pared by 3 bases and J by 0 bases, with 5 bases of the junction left unmatched. The CDR3 sequence: CASSIGGGTSGANVLTF. The CDR3, as DNA: TGTGCCAGTAGTATCGGCGGGGGAACCTCTGGGGCCAACGTCCTGACTTTC. Drawing the rest from reference TRBV19 and TRBJ2-6, the complete variable domain is DGGITQSPKYLFRKEGQNVTLSCEQNLNHDAMYWYRQDPGQGLRLIYYSQIVNDFQKGDIAEGYSVSREKKESFPLTVTSAQKNPTAFYLCASSIGGGTSGANVLTFGAGSRLTVL.

V is TRBV5-1 and J is TRBJ1-1; D remains ambiguous. This CDR3 spans 15 amino acids. Trimming shortened V by 0 bases and J by 0 bases, and 9 bases separated the two germline ends. The germline V gene encodes CDR1 SGHRS and CDR2 YFSETQ. The CDR3 loop reads CASSLGIRMNTEAFF. CDR3 nucleotides: TGCGCCAGCAGCTTGGGGATCAGAATGAACACTGAAGCTTTCTTT. The entire variable domain, with the rest obtained from reference TRBV5-1 and TRBJ1-1, is as follows: KAGVTQTPRYLIKTRGQQVTLSCSPISGHRSVSWYQQTPGQGLQFLFEYFSETQRNKGNFPGRFSGRQFSNSRSEMNVSTLELGDSALYLCASSLGIRMNTEAFFGQGTRLTVV.

This sequence joins TRBV9 and TRBJ2-2; TRBD2 aligns across 10 bases. The CDR3 runs to 18 residues. Trimming removed 2 bases from V and 2 bases from J; junction bases left unmatched: 9. Germline CDR1 reads SGDLS; CDR2 reads YYNGEE. In DNA form, the CDR3 reads TGTGCCAGCAGCGTGGCCAGCGGGGGGGCATCAAACACCGGGGAGCTGTTTTTT. Amino acids: CASSVASGGASNTGELFF.

This rearrangement joins TRBV13 to TRBJ1-1; tentative D call: TRBD1 (5 bases). Germline values: CDR1 PRHDT, CDR2 FYEKMQ (reference sequence). The CDR3 covers 16 residues. Between the trimmed V and J ends, which lost 5 bases and 4 bases, there was a span of 20 bases. The CDR3 reads CASSLNRQQRGTEAFF. DNA of the CDR3: TGTGCCAGCAGCCTAAACAGGCAACAAAGGGGCACTGAAGCTTTCTTT.

The chain carries TRBV5-4 and TRBJ1-2; D uncertain. CDR1 SGHNT and CDR2 YYREEE come from the germline V gene (reference sequence). The CDR3 has 15 residues. Trimming pared 10 bases from V and 3 bases from J, leaving 22 bases between. Here the CDR3 DNA reads TGTGCCGGTTCCCGAGACATGTCAAGGGACTATGGCTACACCTTC. This translates into CAGSRDMSRDYGYTF.

The chain uses TRBV5-1 and TRBJ2-3; D remains unclear. V was cut by 2 bases and J by 0 bases, with 4 bases left in between. The CDR3 runs 13 residues. Germline CDR1 is SGHRS and CDR2 is YFSETQ. The CDR3 is CASSLESTDTQYF. In DNA, the CDR3 is TGCGCCAGCAGCTTAGAAAGCACAGATACGCAGTATTTT.

J is TRBJ2-5 and V is TRBV13; D is unclear. CDR3 size: 14 residues. Between the trimmed V and J ends, which lost 3 bases and 1 base, there was a span of 9 bases. Per germline, CDR1 PRHDT and CDR2 FYEKMQ (reference sequence). DNA of the CDR3: TGTGCCAGCAGCTTTGAACAGACCCAAGAGACCCAGTACTTC. Residues: CASSFEQTQETQYF.

CDR3 sequence (DNA): TGTGCCAGCAGCCAAGACCGTAGCGGGGGGAACTACTCCTACGAGCAGTACTTC. Its protein is CASSQDRSGGNYSYEQYF. V and J are TRBV4-2 and TRBJ2-7, with 10 bases lining up with TRBD2. Germline-derived CDR1 and CDR2 are LGHNA and YNFKEQ. V lost 0 bases, J lost 0 bases, and 8 bases stayed unmatched. The CDR3 sequence is 18 residues long.

The rearrangement joins TRBV15 to TRBJ1-1; D perhaps matches TRBD1 (5 bases). The CDR3 sequence is 13 residues long. The germline V and J ends were trimmed by 5 bases and 6 bases, with 13 bases remaining between them. Germline values: CDR1 LNHNV, CDR2 YYDKDF (reference sequence). DNA for the CDR3: TGTGCCACCAGCGAATTCCGGGACTCTGAAGCTTTCTTT. Translating gives CATSEFRDSEAFF.

The CDR3 is CASSLDLAGGRNGYTF. The CDR3 DNA reads as TGTGCCAGCAGCTTAGATTTAGCAGGGGGCAGGAATGGCTACACCTTC. The chain recombines TRBV7-2 with TRBJ1-2; 8 bases align to TRBD1. After removal of 1 base from V and 6 bases from J, the junction contained 10 bases not matched to a gene. The CDR3 is 16 amino acids. From germline, CDR1 is SGHTA and CDR2 FQGNSA.

The J gene is TRBJ1-6, the V gene TRBV5-4; 7 bases match TRBD1. J was trimmed by 9 bases and V by 0 bases; bases with no gene match: 3. Germline V gene data show CDR1 as SGHNT and CDR2 as YYREEE (reference sequence). This CDR3 comprises 14 residues. The CDR3 loop reads CASSLEGAGSPLHF. The CDR3 DNA is TGTGCCAGCAGCTTGGAGGGGGCAGGTTCACCCCTCCACTTT. Complete variable domain (other parts from reference TRBV5-4 and TRBJ1-6): ETGVTQSPTHLIKTRGQQVTLRCSSQSGHNTVSWYQQALGQGPQFIFQYYREEENGRGNFPPRFSGLQFPNYSSELNVNALELDDSALYLCASSLEGAGSPLHFGNGTRLTVT.

The rearrangement joins TRBV7-8 to TRBJ1-5; 8 nucleotides align to TRBD1. Germline values: CDR1 SGHVS, CDR2 FQNEAQ. With 3 bases clipped from V and 6 bases from J, the junction kept 1 base outside the gene matches. CDR3 length: 13 residues. CDR3 nucleotide sequence: TGTGCCAGCAGCTTGGACAGGGTTCAGCCCCAGCATTTT. Its protein is CASSLDRVQPQHF.

The chain joins TRBV2 to TRBJ2-1; 8 bases align to TRBD2. Trimming at V came to 5 bases and at J to 9 bases, leaving 12 bases not matched to a gene. CDR3 length equals 15 residues. The germline V gene encodes CDR1 SNHLY and CDR2 FYNNEI. CDR3 nucleotides: TGTGCCAGCAGTTCCGGGACTAGAGTACAGGGTGAGCAGTTCTTC. It is translated as CASSSGTRVQGEQFF.

The genes are TRBV9 and TRBJ2-1, with no clear D. This CDR3 has 13 residues. V lost 3 bases to trimming and J lost 5 bases, with 9 bases between them. From germline, CDR1 is SGDLS and CDR2 YYNGEE. Here the CDR3 reads CASSGFVHNEQFF. CDR3 nucleotides: TGTGCCAGCAGCGGCTTTGTACACAATGAGCAGTTCTTC.

There are a few counts of this clone. This rearrangement joins TRBV6-5 to TRBJ1-1, with no clear D. In germline, CDR1 is MNHEY, CDR2 SVGAGI. The CDR3 length is 13 residues. With 2 bases removed from V and 6 bases from J, the gap between germline ends came to 10 bases. This CDR3 is CASSYGGYSEAFF. CDR3 in DNA: TGTGCCAGCAGTTACGGTGGTTACTCTGAAGCTTTCTTT.

The chain carries TRBV28 and TRBJ2-3, with unresolved D. The CDR3 runs 14 residues. From germline, CDR1 is MDHEN and CDR2 SYDVKM. The V gene lost 11 bases and the J gene lost 7 bases, with 22 bases spanning the gap. This CDR3 is CALSESIAPHTQYF. In DNA form, the CDR3 reads TGTGCCCTCTCCGAGTCCATCGCCCCTCATACGCAGTATTTT.

The chain joins TRBV18 to TRBJ2-7; maybe TRBD1 (6 bases). This CDR3 has 13 amino acids. The germline V and J ends were trimmed by 5 bases and 2 bases, with 10 bases remaining between them. Per germline, CDR1 KGHSH and CDR2 LQKENI. The CDR3 bases are TGTGCCAGCTCAGGTAGACAGGCCTACGAGCAGTACTTC. Protein product: CASSGRQAYEQYF. The full variable domain, with the rest looked up from reference TRBV18 and TRBJ2-7, is NAGVMQNPRHLVRRRGQEARLRCSPMKGHSHVYWYRQLPEEGLKFMVYLQKENIIDESGMPKERFSAEFPKEGPSILRIQQVVRGDSAAYFCASSGRQAYEQYFGPGTRLTVT.

This clone showed up many times. V is TRBV27 and J is TRBJ2-7, with D unresolved. CDR1 is MNHEY, CDR2 SMNVEV, per germline (reference sequence). V lost 8 bases, J lost 0 bases, and 8 bases lay in between. The length of the CDR3 is 12 residues. In DNA, the CDR3 is TGTGCCAGCTTTTCCGCCTCCTACGAGCAGTACTTC. It is translated as CASFSASYEQYF.

DNA of the CDR3: TGCAGCGTTGAAGGGCAGGGGGCCGTGAACACTGAAGCTTTCTTT. It is translated as CSVEGQGAVNTEAFF. V and J are TRBV29-1 and TRBJ1-1, with 8 bases identical to TRBD1. V lost 1 base, J lost 0 bases, and 4 bases stayed unmatched. The CDR3 is made up of 15 amino acids. Germline V gene data show CDR1 as SQVTM and CDR2 as ANQGSEA. Using reference TRBV29-1 and TRBJ1-1 for the parts outside the CDR3, the full variable domain is SAVISQKPSRDICQRGTSLTIQCQVDSQVTMMFWYRQQPGQSLTLIATANQGSEATYESGFVIDKFPISRPNLTFSTLTVSNMSPEDSSIYLCSVEGQGAVNTEAFFGQGTRLTVV.

The V call is TRBV3-1 (or the pseudogene TRBV3-2), the J call TRBJ2-1; no firm D call. Trimming took off 4 bases at V and 7 bases at J, with 11 bases between the two ends. The CDR3 is 13 amino acids. In germline, CDR1 is LGHDT, CDR2 YNNKEL (reference sequence). CDR3 region: CASSPMAGNEQFF. In DNA form, the CDR3 reads TGTGCCAGCAGCCCCATGGCCGGGAATGAGCAGTTCTTC.

The V gene is TRBV9, the J gene TRBJ1-3, with D maybe TRBD1 (5 bases). V was cut by 1 base and J by 4 bases, with 9 bases left in between. Germline-derived CDR1 and CDR2 are SGDLS and YYNGEE. The CDR3 runs 14 residues. CDR3 protein: CASSVPGPGNTIYF. CDR3 nucleotides: TGTGCCAGCAGCGTACCAGGGCCAGGAAACACCATATATTTT.